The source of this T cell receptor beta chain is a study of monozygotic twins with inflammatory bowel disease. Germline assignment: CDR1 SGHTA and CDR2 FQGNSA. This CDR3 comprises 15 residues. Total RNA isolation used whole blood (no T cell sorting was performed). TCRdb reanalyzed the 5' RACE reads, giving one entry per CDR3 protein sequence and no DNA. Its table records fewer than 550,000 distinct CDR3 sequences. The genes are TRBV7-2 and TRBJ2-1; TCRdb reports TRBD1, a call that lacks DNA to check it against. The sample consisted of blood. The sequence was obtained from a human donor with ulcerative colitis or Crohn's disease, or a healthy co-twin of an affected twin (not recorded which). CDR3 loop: CASAYGRSLYNEQFF. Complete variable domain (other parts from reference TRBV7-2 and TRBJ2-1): GAGVSQSPSNKVTEKGKDVELRCDPISGHTALYWYRQSLGQGLEFLIYFQGNSAPDKSGLPSDRFSAERTGGSVSTLTIQRTQQEDSAVYLCASAYGRSLYNEQFFGPGTRLTVL.